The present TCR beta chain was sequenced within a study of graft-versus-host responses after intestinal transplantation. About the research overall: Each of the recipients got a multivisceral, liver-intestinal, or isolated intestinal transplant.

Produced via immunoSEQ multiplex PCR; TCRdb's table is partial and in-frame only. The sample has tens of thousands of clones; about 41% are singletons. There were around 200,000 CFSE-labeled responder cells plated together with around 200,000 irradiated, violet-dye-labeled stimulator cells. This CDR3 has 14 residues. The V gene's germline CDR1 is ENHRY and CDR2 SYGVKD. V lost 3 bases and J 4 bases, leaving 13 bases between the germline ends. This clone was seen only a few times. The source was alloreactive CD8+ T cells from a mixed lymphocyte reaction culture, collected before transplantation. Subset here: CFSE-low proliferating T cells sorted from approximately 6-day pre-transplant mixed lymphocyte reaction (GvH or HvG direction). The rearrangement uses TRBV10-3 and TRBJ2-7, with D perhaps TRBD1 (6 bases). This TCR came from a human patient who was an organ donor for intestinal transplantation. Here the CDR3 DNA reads TGTGCCATCAGTGATTGGACAGTGAAATACGAGCAGTACTTC. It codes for CAISDWTVKYEQYF.